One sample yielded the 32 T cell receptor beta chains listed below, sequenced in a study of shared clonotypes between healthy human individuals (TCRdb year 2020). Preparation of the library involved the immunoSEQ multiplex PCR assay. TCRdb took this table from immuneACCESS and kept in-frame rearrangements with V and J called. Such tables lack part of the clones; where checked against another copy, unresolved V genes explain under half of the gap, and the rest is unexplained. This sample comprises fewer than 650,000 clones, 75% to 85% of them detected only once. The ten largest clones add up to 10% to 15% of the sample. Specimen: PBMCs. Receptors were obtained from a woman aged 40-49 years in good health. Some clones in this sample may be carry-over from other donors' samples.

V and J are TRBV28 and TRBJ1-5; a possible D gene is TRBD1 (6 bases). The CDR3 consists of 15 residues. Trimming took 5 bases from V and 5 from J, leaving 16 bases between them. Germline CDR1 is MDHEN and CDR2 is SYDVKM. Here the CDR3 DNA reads TGTGCCAGCAGTGACCGTGGACAGTCCCATCAGCCCCAGCATTTT. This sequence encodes CASSDRGQSHQPQHF. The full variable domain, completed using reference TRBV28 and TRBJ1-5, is DVKVTQSSRYLVKRTGEKVFLECVQDMDHENMFWYRQDPGLGLRLIYFSYDVKMKEKGDIPEGYSVSREKKERFSLILESASTNQTSMYLCASSDRGQSHQPQHFGDGTRLSIL.

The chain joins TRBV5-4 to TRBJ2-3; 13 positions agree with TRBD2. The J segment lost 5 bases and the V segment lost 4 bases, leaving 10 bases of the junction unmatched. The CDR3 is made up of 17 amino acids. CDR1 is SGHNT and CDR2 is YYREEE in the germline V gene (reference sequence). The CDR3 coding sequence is TGTGCCAGCAGCAATGGACTAGCGGGAGTAGCGGGAGATACGCAGTATTTT. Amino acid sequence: CASSNGLAGVAGDTQYF.

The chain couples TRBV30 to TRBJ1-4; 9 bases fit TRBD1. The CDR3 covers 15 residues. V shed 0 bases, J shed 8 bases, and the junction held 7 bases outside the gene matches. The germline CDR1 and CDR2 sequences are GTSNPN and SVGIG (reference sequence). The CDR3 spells CAWSVRGQGGEKLFF. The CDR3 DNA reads TGTGCCTGGAGTGTACGGGGACAGGGTGGAGAAAAACTGTTTTTT. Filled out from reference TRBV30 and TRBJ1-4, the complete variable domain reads SQTIHQWPATLVQPVGSPLSLECTVEGTSNPNLYWYRQAAGRGLQLLFYSVGIGQISSEVPQNLSASRPQDRQFILSSKKLLLSDSGFYLCAWSVRGQGGEKLFFGSGTQLSVL.

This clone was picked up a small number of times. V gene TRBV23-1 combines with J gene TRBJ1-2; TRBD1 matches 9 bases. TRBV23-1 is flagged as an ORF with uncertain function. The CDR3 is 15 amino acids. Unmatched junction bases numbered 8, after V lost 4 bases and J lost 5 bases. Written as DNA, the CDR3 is TGCGCCAGCAGTCCCGAAACAGGGGGCAGGTATGGCTACACCTTC. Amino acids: CASSPETGGRYGYTF.

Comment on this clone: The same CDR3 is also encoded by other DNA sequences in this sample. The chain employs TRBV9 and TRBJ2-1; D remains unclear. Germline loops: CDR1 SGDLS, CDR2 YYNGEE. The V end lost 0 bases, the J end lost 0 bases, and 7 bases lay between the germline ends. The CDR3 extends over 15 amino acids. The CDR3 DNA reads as TGTGCCAGCAGCGTAGAATGGAGCTCCTACAATGAGCAGTTCTTC. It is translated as CASSVEWSSYNEQFF.

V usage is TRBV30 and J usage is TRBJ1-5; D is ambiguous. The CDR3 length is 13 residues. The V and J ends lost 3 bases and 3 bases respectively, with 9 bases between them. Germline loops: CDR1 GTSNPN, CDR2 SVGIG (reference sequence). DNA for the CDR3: TGTGCCTGGAGGGACGGATTCAATCAGCCCCAGCATTTT. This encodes CAWRDGFNQPQHF.

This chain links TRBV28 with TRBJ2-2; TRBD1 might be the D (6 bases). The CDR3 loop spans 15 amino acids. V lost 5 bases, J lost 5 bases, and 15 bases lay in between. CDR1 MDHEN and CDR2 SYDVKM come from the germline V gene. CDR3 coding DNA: TGTGCCAGCAGTCCCCCGGGACATAAAACCGGGGAGCTGTTTTTT. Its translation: CASSPPGHKTGELFF.

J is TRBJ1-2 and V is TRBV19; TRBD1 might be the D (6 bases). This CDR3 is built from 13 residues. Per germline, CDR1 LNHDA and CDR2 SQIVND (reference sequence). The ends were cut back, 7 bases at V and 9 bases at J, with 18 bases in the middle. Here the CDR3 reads CASTPLGGSSYTF. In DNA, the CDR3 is TGTGCCAGTACCCCCCTCGGGGGCAGCAGCTACACCTTC.

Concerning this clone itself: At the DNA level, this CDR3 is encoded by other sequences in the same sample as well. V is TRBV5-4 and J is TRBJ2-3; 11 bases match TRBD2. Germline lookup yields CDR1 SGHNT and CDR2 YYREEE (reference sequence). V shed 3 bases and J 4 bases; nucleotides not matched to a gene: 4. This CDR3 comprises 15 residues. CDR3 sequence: CASSYLAGGADTQYF. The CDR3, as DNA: TGTGCCAGCAGCTACCTAGCGGGAGGTGCAGATACGCAGTATTTT. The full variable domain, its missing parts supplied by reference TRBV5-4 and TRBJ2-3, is ETGVTQSPTHLIKTRGQQVTLRCSSQSGHNTVSWYQQALGQGPQFIFQYYREEENGRGNFPPRFSGLQFPNYSSELNVNALELDDSALYLCASSYLAGGADTQYFGPGTRLTVL.

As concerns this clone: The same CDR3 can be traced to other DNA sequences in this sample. CDR3 sequence (DNA): TGTGCCAGCTCACCCGGGACAGCCTACGAGCAGTACTTC. Its protein is CASSPGTAYEQYF. This chain joins TRBV18 and TRBJ2-7; 7 positions agree with TRBD1. CDR1 is KGHSH and CDR2 is LQKENI in the germline V gene. J lost 2 bases, V lost 3 bases, and 1 base had no gene match. The CDR3 contains 13 residues.

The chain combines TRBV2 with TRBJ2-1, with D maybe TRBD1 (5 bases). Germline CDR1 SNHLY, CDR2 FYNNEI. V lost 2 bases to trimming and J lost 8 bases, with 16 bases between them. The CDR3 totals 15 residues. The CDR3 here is CASSESGLRWDEQFF. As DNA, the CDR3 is TGTGCCAGCAGTGAATCAGGGCTCCGCTGGGATGAGCAGTTCTTC.

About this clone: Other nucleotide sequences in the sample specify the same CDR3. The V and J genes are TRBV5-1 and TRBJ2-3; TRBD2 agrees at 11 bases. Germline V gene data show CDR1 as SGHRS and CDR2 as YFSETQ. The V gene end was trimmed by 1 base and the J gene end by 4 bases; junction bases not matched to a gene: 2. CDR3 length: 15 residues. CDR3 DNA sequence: TGCGCCAGCAGCTTGTTAGCGGGAGGGGCAGATACGCAGTATTTT. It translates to CASSLLAGGADTQYF.

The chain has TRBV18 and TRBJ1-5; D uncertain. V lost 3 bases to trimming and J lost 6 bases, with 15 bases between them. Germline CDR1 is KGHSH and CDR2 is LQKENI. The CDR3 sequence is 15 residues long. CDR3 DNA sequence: TGTGCCAGCTCACCCGTGGCCGACTCGGGTCAGCCCCAGCATTTT. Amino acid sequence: CASSPVADSGQPQHF.

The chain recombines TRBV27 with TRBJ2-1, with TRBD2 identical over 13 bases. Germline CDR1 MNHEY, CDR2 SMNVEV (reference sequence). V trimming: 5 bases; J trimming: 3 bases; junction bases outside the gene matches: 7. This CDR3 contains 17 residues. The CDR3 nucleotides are TGTGCCAGCAGTCAGACTAGCGGGAGGCCTAACTACAATGAGCAGTTCTTC. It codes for CASSQTSGRPNYNEQFF.

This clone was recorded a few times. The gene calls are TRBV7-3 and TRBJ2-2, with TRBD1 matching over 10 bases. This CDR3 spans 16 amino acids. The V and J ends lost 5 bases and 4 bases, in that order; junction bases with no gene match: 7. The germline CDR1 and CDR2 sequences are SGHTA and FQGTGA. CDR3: CASSPAGTGVTGELFF. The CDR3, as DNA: TGTGCCAGCAGCCCAGCAGGGACAGGGGTCACCGGGGAGCTGTTTTTT.

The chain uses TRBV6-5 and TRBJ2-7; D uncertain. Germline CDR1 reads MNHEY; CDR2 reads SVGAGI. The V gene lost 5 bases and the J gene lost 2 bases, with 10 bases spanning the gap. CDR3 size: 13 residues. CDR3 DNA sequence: TGTGCCAGCAGTAGAGCACCAACCTACGAGCAGTACTTC. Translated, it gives CASSRAPTYEQYF.

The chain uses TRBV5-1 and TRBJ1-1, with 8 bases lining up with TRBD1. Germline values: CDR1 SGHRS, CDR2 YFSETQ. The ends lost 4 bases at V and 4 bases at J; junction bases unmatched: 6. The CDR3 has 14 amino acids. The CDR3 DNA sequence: TGCGCCAGCAGCCTAGGACAGGGTGGCACTGAAGCTTTCTTT. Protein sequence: CASSLGQGGTEAFF. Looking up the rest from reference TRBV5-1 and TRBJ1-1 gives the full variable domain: KAGVTQTPRYLIKTRGQQVTLSCSPISGHRSVSWYQQTPGQGLQFLFEYFSETQRNKGNFPGRFSGRQFSNSRSEMNVSTLELGDSALYLCASSLGQGGTEAFFGQGTRLTVV.

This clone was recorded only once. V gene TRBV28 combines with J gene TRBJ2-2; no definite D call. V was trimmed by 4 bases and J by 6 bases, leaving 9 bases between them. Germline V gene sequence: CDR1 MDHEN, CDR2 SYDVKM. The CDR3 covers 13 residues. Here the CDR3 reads CASSSLVAGELFF. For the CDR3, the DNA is TGTGCCAGCAGTTCCCTCGTGGCCGGGGAGCTGTTTTTT.

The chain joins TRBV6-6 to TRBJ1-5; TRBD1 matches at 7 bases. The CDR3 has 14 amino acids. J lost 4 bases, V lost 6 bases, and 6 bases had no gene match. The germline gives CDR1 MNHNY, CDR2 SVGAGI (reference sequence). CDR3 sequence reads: CASRTGTANQPQHF. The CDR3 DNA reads TGTGCCAGCAGAACTGGGACAGCTAATCAGCCCCAGCATTTT.

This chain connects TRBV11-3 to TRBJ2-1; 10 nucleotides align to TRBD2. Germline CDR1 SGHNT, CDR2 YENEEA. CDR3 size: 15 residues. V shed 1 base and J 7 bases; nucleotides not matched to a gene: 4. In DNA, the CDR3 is TGTGCCAGCAGCTTAGTAGCGGGAGGTGATAATGAGCAGTTCTTC. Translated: CASSLVAGGDNEQFF.

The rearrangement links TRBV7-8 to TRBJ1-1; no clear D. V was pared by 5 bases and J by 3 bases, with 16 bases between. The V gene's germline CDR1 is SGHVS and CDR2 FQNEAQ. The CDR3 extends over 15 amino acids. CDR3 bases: TGTGCCAGCAGCCGGCGAGTGGTTAAGTACACTGAAGCTTTCTTT. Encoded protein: CASSRRVVKYTEAFF. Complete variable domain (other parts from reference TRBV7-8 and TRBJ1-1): GAGVSQSPRYKVAKRGQDVALRCDPISGHVSLFWYQQALGQGPEFLTYFQNEAQLDKSGLPSDRFFAERPEGSVSTLKIQRTQQEDSAVYLCASSRRVVKYTEAFFGQGTRLTVV.

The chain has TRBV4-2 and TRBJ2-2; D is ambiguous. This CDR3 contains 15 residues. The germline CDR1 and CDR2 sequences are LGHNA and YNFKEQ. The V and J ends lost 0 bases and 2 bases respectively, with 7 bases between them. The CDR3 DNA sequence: TGTGCCAGCAGCCAAGATGGACCTAACACCGGGGAGCTGTTTTTT. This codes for CASSQDGPNTGELFF.

The CDR3 loop is CASKDEGPYEQYF. In DNA form, the CDR3 reads TGTGCCAGCAAAGACGAAGGACCCTACGAGCAGTACTTC. This sequence joins TRBV28 and TRBJ2-7; unclear D gene. The CDR3 is 13 residues long. Looked up from germline, CDR1 is MDHEN and CDR2 is SYDVKM. Trimming removed 7 bases at V and 2 bases at J, with 12 bases between.

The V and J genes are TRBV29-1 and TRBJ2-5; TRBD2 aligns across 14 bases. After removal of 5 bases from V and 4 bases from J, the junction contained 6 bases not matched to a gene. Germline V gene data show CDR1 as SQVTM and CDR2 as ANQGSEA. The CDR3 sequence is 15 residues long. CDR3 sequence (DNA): TGCAGCGTTCTCAAGGGACTAGCGGGAGCAGAGACCCAGTACTTC. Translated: CSVLKGLAGAETQYF.

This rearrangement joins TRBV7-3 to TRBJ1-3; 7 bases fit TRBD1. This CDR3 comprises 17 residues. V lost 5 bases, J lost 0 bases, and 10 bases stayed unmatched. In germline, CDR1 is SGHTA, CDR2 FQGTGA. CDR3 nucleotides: TGTGCCAGCAGCCCCCCGGGACAGACGAACTCTGGAAACACCATATATTTT. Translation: CASSPPGQTNSGNTIYF.

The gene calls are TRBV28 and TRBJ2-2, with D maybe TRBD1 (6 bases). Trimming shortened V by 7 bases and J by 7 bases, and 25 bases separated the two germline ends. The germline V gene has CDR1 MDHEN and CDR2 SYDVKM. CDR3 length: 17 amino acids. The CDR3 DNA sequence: TGTGCCAGCACCCGGAGGAGTCTCCTCATAGGGGGCGGGGAGCTGTTTTTT. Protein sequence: CASTRRSLLIGGGELFF.

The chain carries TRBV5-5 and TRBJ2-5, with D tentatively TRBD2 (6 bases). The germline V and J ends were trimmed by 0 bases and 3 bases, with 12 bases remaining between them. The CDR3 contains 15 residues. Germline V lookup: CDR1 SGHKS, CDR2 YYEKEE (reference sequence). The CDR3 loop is CASSLEGGKEETQYF. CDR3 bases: TGTGCCAGCAGCTTGGAAGGAGGGAAGGAAGAGACCCAGTACTTC.

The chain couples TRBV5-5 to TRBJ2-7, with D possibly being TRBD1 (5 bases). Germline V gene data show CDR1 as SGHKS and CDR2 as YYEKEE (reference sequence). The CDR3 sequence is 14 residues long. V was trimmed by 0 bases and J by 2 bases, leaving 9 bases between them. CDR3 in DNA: TGTGCCAGCAGCTTGGTGTGGACAACCTACGAGCAGTACTTC. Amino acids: CASSLVWTTYEQYF.

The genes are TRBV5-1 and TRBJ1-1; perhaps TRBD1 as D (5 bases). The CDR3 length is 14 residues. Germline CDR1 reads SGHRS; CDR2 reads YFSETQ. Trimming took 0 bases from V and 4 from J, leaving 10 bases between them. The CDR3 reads CASSLAGSGTEAFF. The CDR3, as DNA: TGCGCCAGCAGCTTGGCAGGGAGCGGCACTGAAGCTTTCTTT.

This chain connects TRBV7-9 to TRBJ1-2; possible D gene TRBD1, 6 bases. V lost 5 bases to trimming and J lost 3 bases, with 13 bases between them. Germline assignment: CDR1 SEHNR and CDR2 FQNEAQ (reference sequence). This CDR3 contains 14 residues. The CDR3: CASSQRTEDYGYTF. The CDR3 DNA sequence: TGTGCCAGCAGCCAGCGGACAGAAGACTATGGCTACACCTTC.

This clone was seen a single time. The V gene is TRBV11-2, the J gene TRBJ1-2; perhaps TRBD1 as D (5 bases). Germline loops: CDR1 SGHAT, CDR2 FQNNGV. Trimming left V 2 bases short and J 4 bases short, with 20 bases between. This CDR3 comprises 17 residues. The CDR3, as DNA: TGTGCCAGCAGCTTAAGTGCGCAGGGCTCCTCTAGCTATGGCTACACCTTC. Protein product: CASSLSAQGSSSYGYTF.

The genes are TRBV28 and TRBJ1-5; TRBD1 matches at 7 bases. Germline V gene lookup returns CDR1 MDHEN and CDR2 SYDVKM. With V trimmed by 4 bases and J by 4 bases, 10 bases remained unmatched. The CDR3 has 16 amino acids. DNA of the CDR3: TGTGCCAGCAGTTACTCAGGGGGACGGATTAATCAGCCCCAGCATTTT. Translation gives CASSYSGGRINQPQHF.